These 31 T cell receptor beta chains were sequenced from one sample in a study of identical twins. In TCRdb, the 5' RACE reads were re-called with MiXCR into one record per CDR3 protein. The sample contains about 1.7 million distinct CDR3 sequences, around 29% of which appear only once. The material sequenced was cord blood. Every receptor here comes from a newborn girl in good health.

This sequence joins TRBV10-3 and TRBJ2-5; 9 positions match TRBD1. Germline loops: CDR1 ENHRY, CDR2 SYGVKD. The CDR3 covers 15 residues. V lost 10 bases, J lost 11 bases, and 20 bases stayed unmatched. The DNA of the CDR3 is TGTGCCACCATGACCGGGACAGGGAGCTACAATGAGCAGTACTTC. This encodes CATMTGTGSYNEQYF.

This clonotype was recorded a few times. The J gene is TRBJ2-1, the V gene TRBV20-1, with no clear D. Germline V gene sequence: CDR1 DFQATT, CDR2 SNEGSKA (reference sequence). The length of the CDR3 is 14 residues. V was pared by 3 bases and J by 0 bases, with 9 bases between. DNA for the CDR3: TGCAGTGCTAGTCCGGTAATCTCCTACAATGAGCAGTTCTTC. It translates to CSASPVISYNEQFF.

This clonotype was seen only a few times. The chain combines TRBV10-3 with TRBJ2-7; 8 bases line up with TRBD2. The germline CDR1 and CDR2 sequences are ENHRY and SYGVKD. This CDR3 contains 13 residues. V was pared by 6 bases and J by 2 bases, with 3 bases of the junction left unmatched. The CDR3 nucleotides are TGTGCCATCAGCCCCGGGGGGGCCTACGAGCAGTACTTC. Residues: CAISPGGAYEQYF.

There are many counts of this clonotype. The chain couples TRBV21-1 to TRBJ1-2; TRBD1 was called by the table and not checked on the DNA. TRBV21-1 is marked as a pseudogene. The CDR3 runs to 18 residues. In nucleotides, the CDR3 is TGTGCCAGCAGCCACCCCCCTGAAGGGGACAGGCGAATCTATGGCTACACCTTC. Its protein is CASSHPPEGDRRIYGYTF.

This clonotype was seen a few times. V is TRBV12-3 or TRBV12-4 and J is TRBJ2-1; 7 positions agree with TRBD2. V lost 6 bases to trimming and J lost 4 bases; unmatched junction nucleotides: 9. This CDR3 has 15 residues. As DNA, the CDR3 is TGTGCCAGCAGGGGTCTAACGGGGGGTTACAATGAGCAGTTCTTC. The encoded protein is CASRGLTGGYNEQFF.

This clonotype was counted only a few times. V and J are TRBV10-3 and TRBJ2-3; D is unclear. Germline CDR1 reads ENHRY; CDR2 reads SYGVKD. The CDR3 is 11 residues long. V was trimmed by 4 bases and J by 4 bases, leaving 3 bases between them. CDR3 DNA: TGTGCCATCAGTGGAGCAGATACGCAGTATTTT. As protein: CAISGADTQYF.

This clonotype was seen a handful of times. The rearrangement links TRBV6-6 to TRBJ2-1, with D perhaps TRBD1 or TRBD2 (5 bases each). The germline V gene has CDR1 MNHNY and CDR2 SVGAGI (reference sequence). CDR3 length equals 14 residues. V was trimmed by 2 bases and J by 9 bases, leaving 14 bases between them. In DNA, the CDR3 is TGTGCCAGCAGTTACGGGACCCCCTACGGTGAGCAGTTCTTC. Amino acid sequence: CASSYGTPYGEQFF.

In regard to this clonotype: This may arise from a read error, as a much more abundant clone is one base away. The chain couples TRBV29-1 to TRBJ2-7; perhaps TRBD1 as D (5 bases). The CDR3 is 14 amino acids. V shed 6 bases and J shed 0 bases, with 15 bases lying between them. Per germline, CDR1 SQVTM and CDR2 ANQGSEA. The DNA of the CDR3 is TGCAGCGTAGATCCGACAGAGAGCTCCTACGAGCAGTACTTC. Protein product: CSVDPTESSYEQYF.

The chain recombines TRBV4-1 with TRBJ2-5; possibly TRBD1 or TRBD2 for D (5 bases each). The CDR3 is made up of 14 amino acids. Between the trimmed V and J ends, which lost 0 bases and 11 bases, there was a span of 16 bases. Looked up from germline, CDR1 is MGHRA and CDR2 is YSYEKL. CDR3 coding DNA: TGCGCCAGCAGCCAAGATGGGACGAGAGGCGGGCAGTACTTC. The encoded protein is CASSQDGTRGGQYF.

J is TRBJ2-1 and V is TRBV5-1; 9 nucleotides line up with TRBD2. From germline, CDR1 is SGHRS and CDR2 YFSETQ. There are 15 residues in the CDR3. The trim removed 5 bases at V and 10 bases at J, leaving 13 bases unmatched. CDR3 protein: CASSAGTSKVGEQFF. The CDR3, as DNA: TGCGCCAGCAGTGCTGGGACTAGCAAAGTGGGGGAGCAGTTCTTC.

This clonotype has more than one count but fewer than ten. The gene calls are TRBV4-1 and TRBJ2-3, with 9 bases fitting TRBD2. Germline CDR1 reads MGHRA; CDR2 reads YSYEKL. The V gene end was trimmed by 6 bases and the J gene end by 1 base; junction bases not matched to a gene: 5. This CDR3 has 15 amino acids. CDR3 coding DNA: TGCGCCAGCAGGCTGCGGACTAGCGGCACAGATACGCAGTATTTT. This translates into CASRLRTSGTDTQYF.

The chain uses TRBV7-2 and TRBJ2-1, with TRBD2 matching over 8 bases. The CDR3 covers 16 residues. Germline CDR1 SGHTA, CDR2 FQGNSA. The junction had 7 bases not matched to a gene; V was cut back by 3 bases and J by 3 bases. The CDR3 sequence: CASSFLGGRLYNEQFF. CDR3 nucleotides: TGTGCCAGCAGCTTTCTCGGCGGGAGGCTCTACAATGAGCAGTTCTTC.

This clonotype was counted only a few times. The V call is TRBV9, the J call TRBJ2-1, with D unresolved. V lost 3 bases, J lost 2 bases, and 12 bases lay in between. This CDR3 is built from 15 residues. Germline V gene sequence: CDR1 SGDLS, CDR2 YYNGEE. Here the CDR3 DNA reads TGTGCCAGCAGCGACAGCGCGGCCCCCTACAATGAGCAGTTCTTC. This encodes CASSDSAAPYNEQFF.

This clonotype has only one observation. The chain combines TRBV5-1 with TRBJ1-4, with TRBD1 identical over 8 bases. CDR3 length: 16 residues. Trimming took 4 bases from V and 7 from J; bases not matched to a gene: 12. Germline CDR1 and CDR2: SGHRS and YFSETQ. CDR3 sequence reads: CASSPHADRVSEKLFF. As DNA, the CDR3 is TGCGCCAGCAGCCCGCATGCGGACAGGGTTAGTGAAAAACTGTTTTTT.

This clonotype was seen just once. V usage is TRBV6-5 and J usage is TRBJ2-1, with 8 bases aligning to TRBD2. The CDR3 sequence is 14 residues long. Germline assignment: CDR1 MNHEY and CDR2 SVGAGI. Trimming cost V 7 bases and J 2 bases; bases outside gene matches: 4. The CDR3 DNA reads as TGTGCCAGCATGACGGGAGGGCCCTACAATGAGCAGTTCTTC. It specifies CASMTGGPYNEQFF.

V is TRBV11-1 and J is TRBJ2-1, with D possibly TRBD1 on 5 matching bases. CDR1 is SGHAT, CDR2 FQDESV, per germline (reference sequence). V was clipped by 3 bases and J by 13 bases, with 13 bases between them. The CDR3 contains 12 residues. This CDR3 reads CASSLRQGVQFF. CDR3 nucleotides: TGTGCCAGCAGCTTGAGGCAGGGTGTCCAGTTCTTC.

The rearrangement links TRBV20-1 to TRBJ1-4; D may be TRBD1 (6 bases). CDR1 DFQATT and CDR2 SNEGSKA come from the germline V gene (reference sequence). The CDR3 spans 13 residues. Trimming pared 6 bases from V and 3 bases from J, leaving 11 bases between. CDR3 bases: TGCAGTGCCACCAGGGGCCCTAATGAAAAACTGTTTTTT. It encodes CSATRGPNEKLFF.

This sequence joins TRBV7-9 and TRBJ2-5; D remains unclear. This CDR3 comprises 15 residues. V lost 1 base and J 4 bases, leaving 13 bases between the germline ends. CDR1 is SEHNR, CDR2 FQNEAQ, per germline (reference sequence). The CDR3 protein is CASSLVTSQRETQYF. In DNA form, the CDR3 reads TGTGCCAGCAGCTTAGTTACATCTCAGAGAGAGACCCAGTACTTC. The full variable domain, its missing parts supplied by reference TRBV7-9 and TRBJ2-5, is DTGVSQNPRHKITKRGQNVTFRCDPISEHNRLYWYRQTLGQGPEFLTYFQNEAQLEKSRLLSDRFSAERPKGSFSTLEIQRTEQGDSAMYLCASSLVTSQRETQYFGPGTRLLVL.

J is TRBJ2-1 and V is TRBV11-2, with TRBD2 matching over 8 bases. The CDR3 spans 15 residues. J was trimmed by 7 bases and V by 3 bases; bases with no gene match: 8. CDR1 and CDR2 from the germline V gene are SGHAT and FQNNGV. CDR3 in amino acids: CASSFKAGVSNEQFF. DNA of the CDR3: TGTGCCAGCAGCTTCAAAGCGGGAGTGTCGAATGAGCAGTTCTTC.

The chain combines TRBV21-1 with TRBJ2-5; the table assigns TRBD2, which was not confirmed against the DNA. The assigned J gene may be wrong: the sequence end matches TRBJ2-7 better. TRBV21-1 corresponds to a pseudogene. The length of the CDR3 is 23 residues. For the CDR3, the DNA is TGTGCCAGCAGCAAGCCTACCAAACCCCACTGTTGGGGAAAAGCGGGGCCTTCCTACGAGCAGTACTTC. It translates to CASSKPTKPHCWGKAGPSYEQYF.

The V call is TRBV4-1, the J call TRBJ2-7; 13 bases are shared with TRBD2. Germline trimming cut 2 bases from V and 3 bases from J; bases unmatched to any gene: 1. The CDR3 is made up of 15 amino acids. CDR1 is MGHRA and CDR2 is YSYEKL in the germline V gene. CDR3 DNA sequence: TGCGCCAGCAGCCAAAGGACTAGCGGGGGCTACGAGCAGTACTTC. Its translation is CASSQRTSGGYEQYF.

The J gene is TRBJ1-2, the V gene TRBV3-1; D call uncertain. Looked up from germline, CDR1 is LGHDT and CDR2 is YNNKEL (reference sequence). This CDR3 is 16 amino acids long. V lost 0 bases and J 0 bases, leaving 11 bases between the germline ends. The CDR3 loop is CASSQDWTTTNYGYTF. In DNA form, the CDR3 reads TGTGCCAGCAGCCAAGATTGGACGACTACTAACTATGGCTACACCTTC.

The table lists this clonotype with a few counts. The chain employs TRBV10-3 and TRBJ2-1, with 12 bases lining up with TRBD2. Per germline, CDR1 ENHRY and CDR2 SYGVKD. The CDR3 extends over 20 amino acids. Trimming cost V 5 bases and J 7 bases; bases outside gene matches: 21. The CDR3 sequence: CAISPGRAGFEGLAGNEQFF. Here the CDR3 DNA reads TGTGCCATCAGTCCGGGACGGGCTGGATTCGAGGGACTAGCGGGTAATGAGCAGTTCTTC.

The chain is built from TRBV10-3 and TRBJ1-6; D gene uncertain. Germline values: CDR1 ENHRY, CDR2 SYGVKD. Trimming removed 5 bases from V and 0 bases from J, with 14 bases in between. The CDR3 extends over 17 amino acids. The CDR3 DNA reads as TGTGCCATCAGTCGCTCATACGGAGACTCCTATAATTCACCCCTCCACTTT. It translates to CAISRSYGDSYNSPLHF.

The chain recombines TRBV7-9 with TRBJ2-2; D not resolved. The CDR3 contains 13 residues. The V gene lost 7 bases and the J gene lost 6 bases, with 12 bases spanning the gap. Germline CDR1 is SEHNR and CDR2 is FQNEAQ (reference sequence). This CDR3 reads CASTVSGAGELFF. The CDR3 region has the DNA TGTGCCAGCACCGTCTCTGGGGCCGGGGAGCTGTTTTTT.

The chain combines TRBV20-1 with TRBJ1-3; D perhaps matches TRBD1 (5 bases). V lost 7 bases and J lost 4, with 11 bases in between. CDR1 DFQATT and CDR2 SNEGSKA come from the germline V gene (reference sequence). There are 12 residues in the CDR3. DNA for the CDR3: TGCAGTGTTTGGGACGAAGGAAACACCATATATTTT. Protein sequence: CSVWDEGNTIYF.

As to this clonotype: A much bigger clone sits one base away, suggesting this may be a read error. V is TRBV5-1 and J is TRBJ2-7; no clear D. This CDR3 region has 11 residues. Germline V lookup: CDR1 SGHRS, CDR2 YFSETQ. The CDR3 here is CASGLGEEQYF. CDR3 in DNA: TGCGCCAGCGGCTTGGGTGAAGAGCAGTACTTC.

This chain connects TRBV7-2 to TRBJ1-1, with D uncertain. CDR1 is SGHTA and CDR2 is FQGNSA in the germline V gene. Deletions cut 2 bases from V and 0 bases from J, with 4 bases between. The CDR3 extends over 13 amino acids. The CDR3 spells CTSSLTVNTEAFF. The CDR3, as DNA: TGTACCAGCAGCTTAACCGTGAACACTGAAGCTTTCTTT.

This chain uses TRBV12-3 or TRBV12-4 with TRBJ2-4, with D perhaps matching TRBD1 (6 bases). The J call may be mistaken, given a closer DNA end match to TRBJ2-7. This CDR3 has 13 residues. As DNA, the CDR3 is TGTGCCAGCAGTTTGGGCAGGGGCGACGAGCAGTACTTC. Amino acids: CASSLGRGDEQYF.

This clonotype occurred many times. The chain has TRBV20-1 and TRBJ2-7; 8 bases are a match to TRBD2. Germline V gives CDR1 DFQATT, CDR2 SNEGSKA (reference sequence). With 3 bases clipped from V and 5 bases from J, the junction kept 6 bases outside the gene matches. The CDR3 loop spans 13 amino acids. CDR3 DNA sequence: TGCAGTGCTAGCGGGAGGGCATACGACGAGCAGTACTTC. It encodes CSASGRAYDEQYF.

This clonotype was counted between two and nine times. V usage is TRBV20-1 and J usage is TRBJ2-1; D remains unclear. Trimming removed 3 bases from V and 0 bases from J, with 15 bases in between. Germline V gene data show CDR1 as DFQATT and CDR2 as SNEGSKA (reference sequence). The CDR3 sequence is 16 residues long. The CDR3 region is CSASVPREFSYNEQFF. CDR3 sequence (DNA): TGCAGTGCTAGTGTTCCCCGCGAGTTCTCCTACAATGAGCAGTTCTTC.